Detailed here is one T cell receptor beta chain. The antigen is undetermined. The entry originates in a study of shared clonotypes between healthy human individuals. TCRdb's table, derived via immunoSEQ multiplex PCR, lists solely in-frame clones and lacks some. This sample has 2 million or so clones, with roughly 95% found just once. Study-level results: Clonotype sharing among the donors was expected to vary with sequencing depth.

Germline V gene data show CDR1 as MGHRA and CDR2 as YSYEKL. The CDR3 totals 16 residues. V was trimmed by 1 base and J by 6 bases, leaving 17 bases between them. As defined, naive CD8 cells were CD45RO-negative and positively selected for CCR7, with terminally differentiated effector memory CD45RA+ cells excluded. The material sequenced was naive CD8+ T cells sorted from blood. V and J are TRBV4-1 and TRBJ2-3, with TRBD2 as a possible D gene (5 bases). The sequence was obtained from a man between 18 and 29 years old in good health. CDR3 bases: TGCGCCAGCAGCCAAGGGGCTAGCCGATGGTCCGATACGCAGTATTTT. It is translated as CASSQGASRWSDTQYF.